The clone carrying this T cell receptor beta chain was seen a few times. Profiling relied on immunoSEQ multiplex PCR, and the TCRdb table lists in-frame clones only, not all of them. The data contain roughly 40,000 clones, 90% of them singletons. The source of the sample is a study of T cell changes during pregnancy in multiple sclerosis. Unmatched junction bases numbered 11, after V lost 6 bases and J lost 0 bases. Germline CDR1 is LGHNA and CDR2 is YSLEER. The CDR3 sequence is 17 residues long. Sequenced material: CD4+ T cells from peripheral blood mononuclear cells, taken in the first trimester of pregnancy. This chain connects TRBV4-3 to TRBJ1-1, with 9 bases that match TRBD1. This receptor was taken from a female donor in good health, enrolled as a control in a pregnancy study. The CDR3 DNA follows: TGCGCCAGCAGTCATCTAACAGGGGGCGTGATGAACACTGAAGCTTTCTTT. This gives the protein CASSHLTGGVMNTEAFF.